These 8 T cell receptor beta chains came from one sample sequenced in a study of cytotoxic CD8 clonotypes in ibrutinib-treated CLL. Some clones are missing from TCRdb's copy, which holds only in-frame ones; the method was immunoSEQ multiplex PCR. The top ten hold 10% of the sample, which has approximately 40,000 clones, 55% to 75% seen once. Specimen: PBMCs, collected at disease progression, from a patient treated with ibrutinib. The receptor set was obtained from a human donor with chronic lymphocytic leukemia.

The chain combines TRBV6-1 with TRBJ2-7, with D possibly being TRBD2 (6 bases). The CDR3 is made up of 14 amino acids. The V end lost 5 bases, the J end lost 2 bases, and 13 bases lay between the germline ends. CDR1 is MNHNS and CDR2 is SASEGT in the germline V gene. DNA for the CDR3: TGTGCCAGCAGTTCGGGACTTGAGACCTACGAGCAGTACTTC. Its protein product is CASSSGLETYEQYF.

V gene TRBV28 combines with J gene TRBJ1-1; no clear D. This CDR3 has 14 amino acids. Germline V gives CDR1 MDHEN, CDR2 SYDVKM. Trimming removed 2 bases at V and 9 bases at J, with 16 bases between. The CDR3 protein is CASSLGESSRKAFF. CDR3 nucleotides: TGTGCCAGCAGTTTAGGGGAGTCCTCGAGGAAAGCTTTCTTT.

The gene calls are TRBV28 and TRBJ1-2; TRBD1 agrees at 7 bases. V was pared by 4 bases and J by 4 bases, with 9 bases of the junction left unmatched. This CDR3 region has 15 residues. The V gene's germline CDR1 is MDHEN and CDR2 SYDVKM. CDR3 protein: CASSSPPAGGYGYTF. The CDR3 bases are TGTGCCAGCAGTTCTCCTCCGGCAGGGGGCTATGGCTACACCTTC.

The rearrangement links TRBV30 to TRBJ2-5; 9 bases match TRBD2. The germline V gene encodes CDR1 GTSNPN and CDR2 SVGIG (reference sequence). Trimming at V came to 4 bases and at J to 1 base, leaving 4 bases not matched to a gene. The CDR3 is 14 residues long. CDR3 loop: CAWNRLAAQETQYF. CDR3 nucleotides: TGTGCCTGGAACCGACTAGCGGCCCAAGAGACCCAGTACTTC. Complete variable domain (other parts from reference TRBV30 and TRBJ2-5): SQTIHQWPATLVQPVGSPLSLECTVEGTSNPNLYWYRQAAGRGLQLLFYSVGIGQISSEVPQNLSASRPQDRQFILSSKKLLLSDSGFYLCAWNRLAAQETQYFGPGTRLLVL.

The rearrangement uses TRBV5-6 and TRBJ2-7, with 9 nucleotides matching TRBD1. The CDR3 covers 16 residues. Germline V gene lookup returns CDR1 SGHDT and CDR2 YYEEEE. The ends lost 5 bases at V and 3 bases at J; junction bases unmatched: 12. The CDR3 protein is CASRSAGTGSFYEQYF. In nucleotides, the CDR3 is TGTGCCAGCAGATCCGCCGGGACAGGGAGTTTCTACGAGCAGTACTTC.

A few counts support this clone. The chain is built from TRBV7-9 and TRBJ1-6, with D uncertain. Germline CDR1 reads SEHNR; CDR2 reads FQNEAQ (reference sequence). The ends were cut back, 0 bases at V and 10 bases at J, with 16 bases in the middle. CDR3 length: 16 amino acids. CDR3 sequence reads: CASSLALADSPSPLHF. CDR3 in DNA: TGTGCCAGCAGCTTAGCCTTGGCGGACTCCCCCTCACCCCTCCACTTT.

The chain uses TRBV9 and TRBJ2-1, with D possibly TRBD1 on 6 matching bases. Germline lookup yields CDR1 SGDLS and CDR2 YYNGEE. CDR3 length: 15 residues. The ends were cut back, 4 bases at V and 10 bases at J, with 21 bases in the middle. The CDR3: CASSPTTGIMLEQFF. CDR3 DNA sequence: TGTGCCAGCAGCCCAACCACAGGGATCATGCTCGAGCAGTTCTTC.

This chain uses TRBV11-2 with TRBJ1-1, with 12 bases that match TRBD1. The germline V gene encodes CDR1 SGHAT and CDR2 FQNNGV. V lost 5 bases to trimming and J lost 5 bases; unmatched junction nucleotides: 15. This CDR3 is 18 amino acids long. DNA for the CDR3: TGTGCCAGCAGCCCCGGGGGGACAGGGGGCCGGGGAGGGACTGAAGCTTTCTTT. Residues: CASSPGGTGGRGGTEAFF.